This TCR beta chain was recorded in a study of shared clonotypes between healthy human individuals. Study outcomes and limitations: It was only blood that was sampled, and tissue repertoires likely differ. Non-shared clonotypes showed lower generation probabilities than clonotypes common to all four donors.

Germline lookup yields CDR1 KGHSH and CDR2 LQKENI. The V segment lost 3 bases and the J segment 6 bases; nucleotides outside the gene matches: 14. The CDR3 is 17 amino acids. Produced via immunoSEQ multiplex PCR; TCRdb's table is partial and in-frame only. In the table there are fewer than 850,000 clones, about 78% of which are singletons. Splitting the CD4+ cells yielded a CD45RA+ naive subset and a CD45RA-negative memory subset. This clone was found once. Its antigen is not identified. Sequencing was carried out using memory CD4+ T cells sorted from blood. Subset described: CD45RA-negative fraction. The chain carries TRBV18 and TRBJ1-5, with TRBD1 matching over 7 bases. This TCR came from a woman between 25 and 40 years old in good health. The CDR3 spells CASSPSARGGGSQPQHF. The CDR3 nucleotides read TGTGCCAGCTCACCGTCGGCACGAGGGGGCGGGTCTCAGCCCCAGCATTTT.